This TCR beta chain comes out of a study of blood T cell repertoires in COVID-19. Study details: Some COVID-19 samples were acute and others convalescent; all came from the United States, Italy and Spain.

In this sample, this clone turned up once. CDR1 and CDR2 (germline): MGHDK, SYGVNS. V lost 4 bases and J lost 4, with 11 bases in between. The CDR3 extends over 14 amino acids. Original handling: Cell counts per sample came from amplifying reference gene primers. Method: immunoSEQ multiplex PCR; TCRdb's copy keeps in-frame clones and lacks some. Clone size and V and J calls were adopted from that table, with D and trimming inferred from the DNA. The sample lists about 170,000 clones, approximately 91% occurring once. During active infection, Seattle patients enrolled and were then monitored through disease.

This chain links TRBV25-1 with TRBJ2-1; D ambiguous. The sequence derives from a man aged 18-30 years with COVID-19, enrolled during active disease. The sequencing input was peripheral blood. Here the CDR3 DNA reads TGTGCCAGCAGTGGTCTTTCTAGTTACAATGAGCAGTTCTTC. Translation: CASSGLSSYNEQFF.